Listed below are T cell receptor beta chains from one sample, sequenced in a study of T cell repertoires in cytomegalovirus infection. TCRdb used MiXCR to reprocess the reads, holding one entry per CDR3 protein. This sample has about half a million distinct CDR3 sequences; about 33% occur once, and the top ten carry 17%. These receptors' targets are unknown. The material was cultured PBMCs, obtained from culture after CMV antigen stimulation. The receptors were sampled from a human donor in good health (CMV status not recorded). Some clones in this sample may be carry-over from other donors' samples. Both conserved end residues are part of each CDR3. Fields, in order: V gene, D gene, clone size, J gene, CDR3 DNA, CDR3 protein. D genes are given only for firm matches. Clone size, where shown, is once, few, many, or a class for clones that have expanded.

v_call: TRBV18; d_call: -; clone_size: -; j_call: TRBJ1-1; cdr3_nt: TGTGCCAGCTCACAGATCAGGGGAACCACTGAAGCTTTCTTT; cdr3_aa: CASSQIRGTTEAFF
v_call: TRBV12-3/TRBV12-4; d_call: TRBD1; clone_size: -; j_call: TRBJ1-2; cdr3_nt: TGTGCCAGCAGCCGCGGAGCAGGGGGCTCCCGTGGCTACACCTTC; cdr3_aa: CASSRGAGGSRGYTF
v_call: TRBV20-1; d_call: TRBD2; clone_size: -; j_call: TRBJ2-3; cdr3_nt: TGCAGTGCTAGTCCTAGCGGGAGCGGCACAGATACGCAGTATTTT; cdr3_aa: CSASPSGSGTDTQYF
v_call: TRBV7-2; d_call: TRBD1; clone_size: few; j_call: TRBJ2-3; cdr3_nt: TGTGCCAGCAGCTCCGACAGGGGCCTCGTTACGCAGTATTTT; cdr3_aa: CASSSDRGLVTQYF
v_call: TRBV14; d_call: -; clone_size: -; j_call: TRBJ2-5; cdr3_nt: TGTGCCAGCAGCCACACTAGGACCACAGGAGAGACCCAGTACTTC; cdr3_aa: CASSHTRTTGETQYF
v_call: TRBV6-6; d_call: -; clone_size: few; j_call: TRBJ2-7; cdr3_nt: TGTGCCAGCAGTTACTCGGCGGATCTCGGGGGAGAGCAGTACTTC; cdr3_aa: CASSYSADLGGEQYF
v_call: TRBV19; d_call: TRBD2; clone_size: -; j_call: TRBJ2-3; cdr3_nt: TGTGCCAGTAACAAACTAGCGGCTAGCACAGATACGCAGTATTTT; cdr3_aa: CASNKLAASTDTQYF
v_call: TRBV6-2/TRBV6-3; d_call: -; clone_size: -; j_call: TRBJ2-5; cdr3_nt: TGTGCCAGCAGTTACTCAGGAACCCAGTACTTC; cdr3_aa: CASSYSGTQYF
v_call: TRBV28; d_call: -; clone_size: -; j_call: TRBJ2-7; cdr3_nt: TGTGCCAGCAGTTTATGGAGGACCAGTGGCAACGAGCAGTACTTC; cdr3_aa: CASSLWRTSGNEQYF
v_call: TRBV3-1; d_call: TRBD2; clone_size: -; j_call: TRBJ2-3; cdr3_nt: TGTGCCAGCAGCCAAGCCCCGGGACTAATAACAGATACGCAGTATTTT; cdr3_aa: CASSQAPGLITDTQYF
v_call: TRBV6-1; d_call: TRBD2; clone_size: -; j_call: TRBJ2-2; cdr3_nt: TGTGCCAGCAGAGATTATAGCGGGGCGAACACCGGGGTGCTGTTTTTT; cdr3_aa: CASRDYSGANTGVLFF
v_call: TRBV5-4; d_call: -; clone_size: -; j_call: TRBJ2-5; cdr3_nt: TGTGCCAGCAGCGACGGGACACGCCAAGAGACCCAGTACTTC; cdr3_aa: CASSDGTRQETQYF
v_call: TRBV4-1; d_call: -; clone_size: few; j_call: TRBJ2-5; cdr3_nt: TGCGCCAGCAGCCAAGAAGGGGGAACTTACCGAGGGGAGACCCAGTACTTC; cdr3_aa: CASSQEGGTYRGETQYF
v_call: TRBV7-9; d_call: TRBD1; clone_size: many; j_call: TRBJ1-6; cdr3_nt: TGTGCCAGCAGCTGGGACAGTGAGGGTTCACCCCTCCACTTT; cdr3_aa: CASSWDSEGSPLHF
v_call: TRBV3-1; d_call: TRBD2; clone_size: few; j_call: TRBJ2-1; cdr3_nt: TGTGCCAGCAGCCAAGACCCGCTAGCGGGAGTCAATGAGCAGTTCTTC; cdr3_aa: CASSQDPLAGVNEQFF
v_call: TRBV7-8; d_call: TRBD2; clone_size: many; j_call: TRBJ2-3; cdr3_nt: TGTGCCAGCAGCCGATATGAGCGGGAGCCGAGCACAGATACGCAGTATTTT; cdr3_aa: CASSRYEREPSTDTQYF
v_call: TRBV18; d_call: -; clone_size: -; j_call: TRBJ2-7; cdr3_nt: TGTGCCAGCTCACCCAGGGGGGCGGAACCCCACGAGCAGTACTTC; cdr3_aa: CASSPRGAEPHEQYF
v_call: TRBV30; d_call: TRBD1; clone_size: -; j_call: TRBJ1-5; cdr3_nt: TGTGCCTGTGGTGTTGAGGGGGCGCCGGCAAATCAGCCCCAGCATTTT; cdr3_aa: CACGVEGAPANQPQHF
v_call: TRBV6-1; d_call: -; clone_size: -; j_call: TRBJ1-1; cdr3_nt: TGTGCCAGCCGGGTCGAAATAGACACTGAAGCTTTCTTT; cdr3_aa: CASRVEIDTEAFF
v_call: TRBV28; d_call: -; clone_size: -; j_call: TRBJ1-1; cdr3_nt: TGTGCCAGCAGTCCCAGATCCCTAGTCGGCACTGAAGCTTTCTTT; cdr3_aa: CASSPRSLVGTEAFF
v_call: TRBV18; d_call: -; clone_size: -; j_call: TRBJ1-1; cdr3_nt: TGTGCCAGCTCACCCCCATCTCTGGCCTCGCTTAACACTGAAGCTTTCTTT; cdr3_aa: CASSPPSLASLNTEAFF
v_call: TRBV2; d_call: -; clone_size: -; j_call: TRBJ1-1; cdr3_nt: TGTGCCAGGGGAGGGGGGATTGGGATGAACACTGAAGCTTTCTTT; cdr3_aa: CARGGGIGMNTEAFF
v_call: TRBV7-3; d_call: -; clone_size: -; j_call: TRBJ2-5; cdr3_nt: TGTGCCAGCAGCCGTGTCGGGACCGAGAGAGAGACCCAGTACTTC; cdr3_aa: CASSRVGTERETQYF
v_call: TRBV7-6; d_call: -; clone_size: -; j_call: TRBJ2-5; cdr3_nt: TGTGCCAGCGGAAACCAAGAGACCCAGTACTTC; cdr3_aa: CASGNQETQYF
v_call: TRBV7-2; d_call: TRBD1; clone_size: few; j_call: TRBJ2-1; cdr3_nt: TGTGCCAGCAGCTTAAGACAGGGTGGGCACAATGAGCAGTTCTTC; cdr3_aa: CASSLRQGGHNEQFF
v_call: TRBV10-3; d_call: -; clone_size: few; j_call: TRBJ2-4; cdr3_nt: TGTGCCATCGGCGGGGGCAGAGCCAAAAACATTCAGTACTTC; cdr3_aa: CAIGGGRAKNIQYF
v_call: TRBV11-2; d_call: -; clone_size: -; j_call: TRBJ2-5; cdr3_nt: TGTGCCAGCAGCCCCACGCCGGGGACCCAGTACTTC; cdr3_aa: CASSPTPGTQYF
v_call: TRBV6-2/TRBV6-3; d_call: TRBD2; clone_size: few; j_call: TRBJ2-5; cdr3_nt: TGTGCCAGCAGTTACCCGGCGGGAGGCTTACAGACCCAGTACTTC; cdr3_aa: CASSYPAGGLQTQYF
v_call: TRBV3-1; d_call: TRBD2; clone_size: few; j_call: TRBJ2-7; cdr3_nt: TGTGCCAGCAGCCCGACCGGGACTAGCAGCTACGAGCAGTACTTC; cdr3_aa: CASSPTGTSSYEQYF
v_call: TRBV28; d_call: -; clone_size: -; j_call: TRBJ2-5; cdr3_nt: TGTGCCAGCAGACCGGCAGGGGTAAGCCAAGAGACCCAGTACTTC; cdr3_aa: CASRPAGVSQETQYF
v_call: TRBV5-1; d_call: -; clone_size: -; j_call: TRBJ2-5; cdr3_nt: TGCGCCAGCAGCTCTATGTTGGGGAGACAAGAGACCCAGTACTTC; cdr3_aa: CASSSMLGRQETQYF
v_call: TRBV7-8; d_call: -; clone_size: -; j_call: TRBJ2-5; cdr3_nt: TGTGCCAGCAGCTCTAGACCAAAGGAGACCCAGTACTTC; cdr3_aa: CASSSRPKETQYF